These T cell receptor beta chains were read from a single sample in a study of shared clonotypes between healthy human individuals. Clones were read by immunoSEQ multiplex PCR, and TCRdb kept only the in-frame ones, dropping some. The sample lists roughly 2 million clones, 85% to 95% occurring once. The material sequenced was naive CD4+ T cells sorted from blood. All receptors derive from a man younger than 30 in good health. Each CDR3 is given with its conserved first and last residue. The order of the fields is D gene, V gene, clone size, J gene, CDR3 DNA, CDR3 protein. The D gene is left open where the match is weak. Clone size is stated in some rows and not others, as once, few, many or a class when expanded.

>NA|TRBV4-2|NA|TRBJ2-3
TGTGCCAGCAGCTTGGTTCATCGCAGGTCCACAGATACGCAGTATTTT
CASSLVHRRSTDTQYF
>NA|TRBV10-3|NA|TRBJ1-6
TGTGCCATCTGGCAGGGGCTTGGAAATTCACCCCTCCACTTT
CAIWQGLGNSPLHF
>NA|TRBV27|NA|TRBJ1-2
TGTGCCAGCACTCAGGGTGGAGGCTATGGCTACACCTTC
CASTQGGGYGYTF
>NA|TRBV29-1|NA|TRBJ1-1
TGCAGCGGAGGGGTTACTGAAGCTTTCTTT
CSGGVTEAFF
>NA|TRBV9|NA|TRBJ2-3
TGTGCCAGCAGCGTATCGGCAGCAACTTGGGGGAGTCTCACAGATACGCAGTATTTT
CASSVSAATWGSLTDTQYF
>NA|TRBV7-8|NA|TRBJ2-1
TGTGCCAGCAGCTTAGACGAGTACAATGGTCAGTTCTTC
CASSLDEYNGQFF
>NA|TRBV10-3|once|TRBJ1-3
TGTGCCATCAGTGAGACGGGGCTGGGAAACACCATATATTTT
CAISETGLGNTIYF
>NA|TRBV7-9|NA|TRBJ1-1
TGTGCCAGCGACCTCCAAGCGGGTTTTGAAGCTTTCTTT
CASDLQAGFEAFF
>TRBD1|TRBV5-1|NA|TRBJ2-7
TGCGCCAGCAGCGGTTCCGGGACAGGGGCCTACGAGCAGTACTTC
CASSGSGTGAYEQYF
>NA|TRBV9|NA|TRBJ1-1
TGTGCCAGCAGCGTGGATAGCATGCTGAACACTGAAGCTTTCTTT
CASSVDSMLNTEAFF
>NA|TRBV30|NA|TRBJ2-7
TGTGCCTGGAGGGGGGGCGTAGGGCCCTACGAGCAGTACTTC
CAWRGGVGPYEQYF
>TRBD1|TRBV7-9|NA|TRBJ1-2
TGTGCCAGCAGCTCAAACAGGGGTGACTACTATGGCTACACCTTC
CASSSNRGDYYGYTF
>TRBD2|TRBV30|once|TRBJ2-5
TGTGCCTGGAGTTCAGGACTAGCGGGGCCAGAGACCCAGTACTTC
CAWSSGLAGPETQYF
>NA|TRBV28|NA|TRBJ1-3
TGTGCCAGCAACCCAGGCTCTGGAAACACCATATATTTT
CASNPGSGNTIYF
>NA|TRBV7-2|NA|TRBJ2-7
TGTGCCAGCAGCTACGACAGGTACTCCTACGAGCAGTACTTC
CASSYDRYSYEQYF
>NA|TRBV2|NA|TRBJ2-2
TGTGCCAGCGTGGGGATCACCGGGGAGCTGTTTTTT
CASVGITGELFF
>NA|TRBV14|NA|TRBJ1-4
TGTGCCAGCAGCCGCCGGGACACGAGAAAACTGTTTTTT
CASSRRDTRKLFF
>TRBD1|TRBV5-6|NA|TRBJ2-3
TGTGCCAGCAGCCCAGGGACAGGGTTTGCCACAGATACGCAGTATTTT
CASSPGTGFATDTQYF
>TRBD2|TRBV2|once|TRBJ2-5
TGTGCCAGCAGTGAAGCGCTAGCGGGAGAGACCCAGTACTTC
CASSEALAGETQYF
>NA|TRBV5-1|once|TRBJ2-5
TGCGCCAGCAGCAACGAAGAGACCCAGTACTTC
CASSNEETQYF
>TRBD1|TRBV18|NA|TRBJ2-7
TGTGCCAGCTCACCAAGGACAGGATTCTACGAGCAGTACTTC
CASSPRTGFYEQYF
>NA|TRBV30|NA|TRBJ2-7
TGTGCCTGGAGTGTACGGGGTGGGTACGAGCAGTACTTC
CAWSVRGGYEQYF
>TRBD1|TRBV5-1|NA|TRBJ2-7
TGCGCCAGCGGAACAGGGGGTAGCGTTGGCGAGCAGTACTTC
CASGTGGSVGEQYF
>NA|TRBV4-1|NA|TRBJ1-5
TGCGCCAGCAGCCAAGATTTTTTTGGTGGGACCCACTATCAGCCCCAGCATTTT
CASSQDFFGGTHYQPQHF
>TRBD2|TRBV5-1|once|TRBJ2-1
TGCGCCAGCAGCCCGCTAGCGGGGGACAATGAGCAGTTCTTC
CASSPLAGDNEQFF
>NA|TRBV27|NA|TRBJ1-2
TGTGCCAGCAGTTCTTACGCTAACTATGGCTACACCTTC
CASSSYANYGYTF
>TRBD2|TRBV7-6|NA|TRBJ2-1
TGTGCCAGCAGCTTATTCCGGGAGGGCAAAAGCTACAATGAGCAGTTCTTC
CASSLFREGKSYNEQFF
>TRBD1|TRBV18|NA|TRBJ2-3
TGTGCCAGCTCGCAACGGGACAGGGCTACAGATACGCAGTATTTT
CASSQRDRATDTQYF
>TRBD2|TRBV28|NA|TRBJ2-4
TGTGCCAGCAGTTCTCTAATAAGCGGGGGGGCCGTACTAGCCAAAAACATTCAGTACTTC
CASSSLISGGAVLAKNIQYF